The 8 T cell receptor beta chains listed next were all sequenced from one sample in a study of identical twins' blood T cells. TCRdb redid the calling of the 5' RACE reads with MiXCR, one entry per CDR3 protein. The sample lists a few hundred thousand distinct CDR3 sequences, roughly 28% occurring once. The specimen sequenced was PBMCs. The receptors originated from a woman aged 18 to 55 in good health.

This clonotype appeared a few times. CDR3 sequence (DNA): TGCGCCAGCAGCCAAGACAGGGGAACTGGAAACACCATATATTTT. It encodes CASSQDRGTGNTIYF. The chain employs TRBV4-1 and TRBJ1-3; possibly TRBD1 for D (6 bases). Trimming took off 0 bases at V and 2 bases at J, with 8 bases between the two ends. The germline gives CDR1 MGHRA, CDR2 YSYEKL. CDR3 length equals 15 residues.

The chain recombines TRBV20-1 with TRBJ1-4; 10 positions match TRBD1. The CDR3 is 14 amino acids. After removal of 5 bases from V and 5 bases from J, the junction contained 5 bases not matched to a gene. Germline V gene data show CDR1 as DFQATT and CDR2 as SNEGSKA (reference sequence). CDR3 in amino acids: CSADRQGANEKLFF. The DNA of the CDR3 is TGCAGTGCTGACCGACAGGGGGCGAATGAAAAACTGTTTTTT.

V usage is TRBV6-2 or TRBV6-3 and J usage is TRBJ2-7; D gene uncertain. V shed 8 bases and J shed 0 bases, with 20 bases lying between them. The CDR3 totals 16 residues. Germline V CDR1 and CDR2: MNHEY, SVGEGT. This CDR3 reads CASEGSTVYSSYEQYF. The CDR3 DNA is TGTGCCAGCGAAGGATCAACAGTTTATAGCTCCTACGAGCAGTACTTC.

The chain combines TRBV3-1 with TRBJ2-1; TRBD2 aligns across 9 bases. Unmatched junction bases numbered 10, after V lost 4 bases and J lost 9 bases. The CDR3 is 15 residues long. In germline, CDR1 is LGHDT, CDR2 YNNKEL (reference sequence). The CDR3 DNA sequence: TGTGCCAGCAGCCCGTTAGCGGGAGCGAGGGGTGAGCAGTTCTTC. As protein: CASSPLAGARGEQFF.

The V and J genes are TRBV20-1 and TRBJ1-1; D may be TRBD1 (6 bases). CDR1 and CDR2 (germline): DFQATT, SNEGSKA (reference sequence). The V end was cut by 3 bases, the J end by 5 bases, with 16 bases between. The CDR3 has 14 amino acids. The CDR3 region is CSARVRGRGTEAFF. Written as DNA, the CDR3 is TGCAGTGCTAGGGTGCGAGGGAGGGGGACTGAAGCTTTCTTT.

In its sample, this clonotype was seen many times. V gene TRBV25-1 combines with J gene TRBJ2-7; unclear D gene. This CDR3 has 13 residues. Germline loops: CDR1 MGHDK, CDR2 SYGVNS. The V gene lost 6 bases and the J gene lost 4 bases, with 13 bases spanning the gap. CDR3 in DNA: TGTGCCAGCAGCGGTACGATCAGATACGAGCAGTACTTC. This translates into CASSGTIRYEQYF.

The J gene is TRBJ2-3, the V gene TRBV5-1; 11 bases fit TRBD2. Trimming cost V 3 bases and J 0 bases; bases outside gene matches: 3. Germline CDR1 and CDR2: SGHRS and YFSETQ. The CDR3 contains 16 residues. The CDR3 sequence is CASSSLAGGSTDTQYF. The CDR3 DNA is TGCGCCAGCAGCTCTTTAGCGGGGGGGAGCACAGATACGCAGTATTTT.

This clonotype was seen a few times. This chain connects TRBV20-1 to TRBJ2-1; the match to TRBD1 covers 11 bases. The CDR3 spans 16 residues. Looked up from germline, CDR1 is DFQATT and CDR2 is SNEGSKA (reference sequence). The J segment lost 2 bases and the V segment lost 1 base, leaving 4 bases of the junction unmatched. As DNA, the CDR3 is TGCAGTGCTAGAGCGCCGGGACAGGGGGCCTACAATGAGCAGTTCTTC. Its protein is CSARAPGQGAYNEQFF.